Listed below are T cell receptor beta chains from one sample, sequenced in a study of T cell responses to AZD1222 COVID-19 vaccine. The assay was immunoSEQ multiplex PCR, and TCRdb's table has in-frame clones only and misses some. The sample includes about 81,000 clones, less than 95% of them seen just once. Sequenced here: peripheral blood, sampled 28 days after the second AZD1222 dose. These receptors were taken from an adult who received the AZD1222 COVID-19 vaccine. CDR3s include the opening cysteine and the closing phenylalanine or tryptophan. The D gene is left open where the match is weak. A clone size is listed for some rows: how often the clone was seen (once, few, many), or a class if it is expanded.

CDR3: CASSLYLATNEKLFF
DNA: TGTGCCAGCAGCTTATATTTGGCAACTAATGAAAAACTGTTTTTT
D: -
J: TRBJ1-4
V: TRBV7-9
size: -

CDR3: CASSPWGQGFDSPLHF
DNA: TGTGCCAGCAGCCCCTGGGGACAGGGGTTTGATTCACCCCTCCACTTT
D: TRBD1
J: TRBJ1-6
V: TRBV7-9
size: -

CDR3: CASSPTRSGTNEQFF
DNA: TGTGCCAGCAGCCCGACTCGGTCCGGGACAAATGAGCAGTTCTTC
D: -
J: TRBJ2-1
V: TRBV28
size: once

CDR3: CASSLVPGNYEQYF
DNA: TGCGCCAGCAGCTTGGTTCCGGGGAACTACGAGCAGTACTTC
D: -
J: TRBJ2-7
V: TRBV5-1
size: -

CDR3: CASSELRGDEQYF
DNA: TGTGCCAGCAGTGAACTACGAGGGGACGAGCAGTACTTC
D: -
J: TRBJ2-7
V: TRBV2
size: -

CDR3: CASSTSGSSYNSPLHF
DNA: TGTGCCAGCAGCACCTCGGGAAGCTCCTATAATTCACCCCTCCACTTT
D: -
J: TRBJ1-6
V: TRBV3-1/TRBV3-2
size: -

CDR3: CASSLSPSDTQYF
DNA: TGTGCCAGCAGCTTATCACCCTCAGATACGCAGTATTTT
D: -
J: TRBJ2-3
V: TRBV7-8
size: -

CDR3: CASSLVWHTQYF
DNA: TGCGCCAGCAGCTTGGTTTGGCATACGCAGTATTTT
D: -
J: TRBJ2-3
V: TRBV5-1
size: -

CDR3: CASSQGLAGGLIHEQYF
DNA: TGCGCCAGCAGCCAGGGACTAGCGGGAGGTCTAATCCACGAGCAGTACTTC
D: TRBD2
J: TRBJ2-7
V: TRBV5-1
size: once

CDR3: CASSLLVGGDGYTF
DNA: TGTGCCAGCAGCTTATTAGTCGGAGGTGATGGCTACACCTTC
D: -
J: TRBJ1-2
V: TRBV7-2
size: -

CDR3: CARSLCGELFF
DNA: TGTGCCAGGTCCCTGTGTGGGGAGCTGTTTTTT
D: -
J: TRBJ2-2
V: TRBV19
size: -

CDR3: CATSDSARRTQYF
DNA: TGTGCCACCAGTGATTCTGCAAGGAGAACCCAGTACTTC
D: -
J: TRBJ2-5
V: TRBV24-1
size: -

CDR3: CASSYGDNSPLHF
DNA: TGTGCCAGCAGCTACGGGGATAATTCACCCCTCCACTTT
D: -
J: TRBJ1-6
V: TRBV5-6
size: -